This passage covers 18 T cell receptor beta chains from one sample sequenced in a study of shared T cell receptors in the human thymus. Measured with immunoSEQ multiplex PCR; TCRdb has only the in-frame clones, and not every one. The sample records some 640,000 clones, 70% to 90% being singletons. These data are also associated with another study on human thymus T cells.

Input material: thymocytes. The receptors were gathered from a boy in the first two years of life with a congenital heart defect.

A word on this clone: One end of the junction fails to match germline, which may point to a read error. The chain couples TRBV7-7 to TRBJ1-2; a possible D gene is TRBD1 (6 bases). Germline lookup yields CDR1 SSHAT and CDR2 FNYEAQ (reference sequence). CDR3 length: 17 residues. CDR3 in amino acids: CASNPYPGGQNNYGYTF. The DNA for the CDR3 is TGTGCTAGCAACCCATACCCGGGGGGACAAAATAACTATGGCTACACCTTC.

This chain uses TRBV11-2 with TRBJ2-7, with TRBD1 identical over 8 bases. Germline CDR1 and CDR2: SGHAT and FQNNGV. CDR3 length equals 15 residues. The V segment lost 5 bases and the J segment 4 bases; nucleotides outside the gene matches: 10. CDR3 sequence reads: CASSPGQGEKYEQYF. The CDR3 region has the DNA TGTGCCAGCAGCCCTGGACAGGGAGAGAAGTACGAGCAGTACTTC.

The chain employs TRBV7-2 and TRBJ2-7, with a tentative D call TRBD1 (6 bases). The CDR3 has 12 residues. The V gene lost 6 bases and the J gene lost 6 bases, with 12 bases spanning the gap. Germline CDR1 reads SGHTA; CDR2 reads FQGNSA. CDR3 sequence reads: CASRHQGSEQYF. The CDR3 nucleotides are TGTGCCAGCAGGCACCAGGGGAGCGAGCAGTACTTC.

The V and J genes are TRBV27 and TRBJ2-7; D is possibly TRBD1 (6 bases). The germline V gene encodes CDR1 MNHEY and CDR2 SMNVEV (reference sequence). The CDR3 covers 14 residues. The V gene lost 3 bases and the J gene lost 0 bases, with 9 bases spanning the gap. This CDR3 reads CASSFARGSYEQYF. The DNA for the CDR3 is TGTGCCAGCAGTTTTGCCAGGGGCTCCTACGAGCAGTACTTC.

The gene calls are TRBV7-2 and TRBJ2-7; TRBD2 might be the D (6 bases). Trimming took 5 bases from V and 3 from J, leaving 20 bases between them. Germline CDR1 SGHTA, CDR2 FQGNSA. The CDR3 extends over 16 amino acids. This chain's CDR3 is CASSPFRGGPNYEQYF. CDR3 nucleotides: TGTGCCAGCAGCCCCTTCCGAGGAGGGCCAAACTACGAGCAGTACTTC.

The chain joins TRBV6-4 to TRBJ2-3; a possible D gene is TRBD2 (5 bases). Germline V gene data show CDR1 as MRHNA and CDR2 as SNTAGT. Trimming took off 3 bases at V and 4 bases at J, with 8 bases between the two ends. This CDR3 has 13 amino acids. The CDR3: CASSDGGPDTQYF. The CDR3 DNA sequence: TGTGCCAGCAGTGATGGAGGCCCAGATACGCAGTATTTT.

This chain uses TRBV19 with TRBJ2-1, with 11 bases lining up with TRBD2. CDR1 and CDR2 (germline): LNHDA, SQIVND (reference sequence). This CDR3 is 14 amino acids long. The trim removed 7 bases at V and 6 bases at J, leaving 5 bases unmatched. The CDR3, as DNA: TGTGCCAGTAAGGCTAGCGGGAGGCTCAATGAGCAGTTCTTC. Amino acid sequence: CASKASGRLNEQFF.

This clone was seen only a few times. The chain recombines TRBV4-1 with TRBJ2-7, with TRBD1 identical over 8 bases. Losses at the gene ends were 6 bases for V and 4 bases for J; bases not matched to a gene: 14. The CDR3 has 16 residues. Germline lookup yields CDR1 MGHRA and CDR2 YSYEKL. CDR3 DNA sequence: TGCGCCAGCAGTCACCCCGAGGGCCAGGGGGCGTACGAGCAGTACTTC. It encodes CASSHPEGQGAYEQYF.

The genes are TRBV5-1 and TRBJ2-1; D may be TRBD2 (7 bases). Per germline, CDR1 SGHRS and CDR2 YFSETQ. CDR3 length: 17 residues. The ends were cut back, 1 base at V and 2 bases at J, with 16 bases in the middle. The CDR3: CASSLFSGGPPYNEQFF. The CDR3 coding sequence is TGCGCCAGCAGCTTGTTCTCCGGGGGGCCTCCCTACAATGAGCAGTTCTTC.

The chain combines TRBV6-1 with TRBJ2-5; tentatively, D is TRBD1 (5 bases). The CDR3 totals 14 residues. CDR1 is MNHNS, CDR2 SASEGT, per germline. Trimming cost V 7 bases and J 2 bases, with 14 bases left between them. CDR3 DNA: TGTGCCAGCACCAGACAGACAACTCAAGAGACCCAGTACTTC. Its translation: CASTRQTTQETQYF.

The table lists this clone with a count of one. The V and J genes are TRBV29-1 and TRBJ2-2, with D perhaps TRBD1 (6 bases). The V end was cut by 4 bases, the J end by 7 bases, with 10 bases between. In germline, CDR1 is SQVTM, CDR2 ANQGSEA. This CDR3 contains 12 residues. CDR3 sequence (DNA): TGCAGCGTTGTCTCAGGGGACGGGGAGCTGTTTTTT. It is translated as CSVVSGDGELFF.

The gene calls are TRBV9 and TRBJ2-1, with TRBD2 matching over 12 bases. The CDR3 consists of 16 residues. Looked up from germline, CDR1 is SGDLS and CDR2 is YYNGEE. V lost 3 bases and J lost 2; bases outside the gene matches: 3. This CDR3 reads CASSGRLAGAYNEQFF. The CDR3 DNA is TGTGCCAGCAGCGGACGACTAGCGGGGGCCTACAATGAGCAGTTCTTC.

The chain couples TRBV27 to TRBJ2-3; weak D call: TRBD1 (6 bases). Per the germline V gene, CDR1 is MNHEY and CDR2 is SMNVEV (reference sequence). Trimming shortened V by 4 bases and J by 0 bases, and 26 bases separated the two germline ends. The CDR3 covers 20 residues. The CDR3 bases are TGTGCCAGCAGTTCTAAACCAGAGACCAGACAGGATAATAGCACAGATACGCAGTATTTT. Its translation is CASSSKPETRQDNSTDTQYF.

The chain couples TRBV28 to TRBJ2-4; D is perhaps TRBD2 (7 bases). The CDR3 contains 15 residues. Trimming removed 2 bases at V and 5 bases at J, with 13 bases between. Germline assignment: CDR1 MDHEN and CDR2 SYDVKM. CDR3 DNA sequence: TGTGCCAGCAGTTTAGAGGGGGAGGGACAAAACATTCAGTACTTC. Translated: CASSLEGEGQNIQYF.

The chain has TRBV27 and TRBJ2-1; 11 positions agree with TRBD2. Germline CDR1 and CDR2: MNHEY and SMNVEV (reference sequence). The CDR3 length is 16 residues. V was pared by 5 bases and J by 6 bases, with 9 bases of the junction left unmatched. The CDR3 nucleotides are TGTGCCAGCAGTACCCGGACTAGCGGGTCTCCCAATGAGCAGTTCTTC. This translates into CASSTRTSGSPNEQFF.

The V call is TRBV4-3, the J call TRBJ1-1; maybe TRBD1 (6 bases). Germline CDR1 LGHNA, CDR2 YSLEER. Deletions cut 3 bases from V and 10 bases from J, with 12 bases between. This CDR3 has 12 residues. CDR3 DNA sequence: TGCGCCAGCAGCCAGCGGGGGGCAGGAGCTTTCTTT. It codes for CASSQRGAGAFF.

The chain joins TRBV7-3 to TRBJ2-7; D remains unclear. The CDR3 runs 11 residues. Germline-derived CDR1 and CDR2 are SGHTA and FQGTGA. Trimming removed 3 bases from V and 3 bases from J, with 3 bases in between. DNA of the CDR3: TGTGCCAGCAGCTTCAACTACGAGCAGTACTTC. This gives the protein CASSFNYEQYF. The full variable domain, completed using reference TRBV7-3 and TRBJ2-7, is GAGVSQTPSNKVTEKGKYVELRCDPISGHTALYWYRQSLGQGPEFLIYFQGTGAADDSGLPNDRFFAVRPEGSVSTLKIQRTERGDSAVYLCASSFNYEQYFGPGTRLTVT.

The V call is TRBV5-1, the J call TRBJ2-3; D is perhaps TRBD2 (5 bases). The V and J ends lost 1 base and 1 base respectively, with 13 bases between them. Germline V gives CDR1 SGHRS, CDR2 YFSETQ. There are 16 residues in the CDR3. The CDR3: CASSLILAGGTDTQYF. In DNA, the CDR3 is TGCGCCAGCAGCTTGATCCTAGCTGGAGGCACAGATACGCAGTATTTT.